This T cell receptor beta chain emerged from a study of blood T cell repertoires in COVID-19. The data were produced by immunoSEQ multiplex PCR, yet TCRdb's version contains in-frame clones alone and is incomplete. This table holds 410,000 or so clones, about 89% found once. This clone was recorded only once. Enrolled during active infection, Seattle patients were then followed longitudinally. Material: peripheral blood. The TCR sequence derives from a woman in her forties with COVID-19, enrolled during active disease.

The CDR3 sequence is CASSSHRGRTEAFF. CDR3 bases: TGTGCCAGCAGTTCCCACAGGGGACGGACTGAAGCTTTCTTT. The chain has TRBV28 and TRBJ1-1, with 7 bases matching TRBD1. This CDR3 comprises 14 residues. Unmatched junction bases numbered 7, after V lost 4 bases and J lost 5 bases. The V gene's germline CDR1 is MDHEN and CDR2 SYDVKM.